The clone carrying this T cell receptor beta chain has a handful of counts. Antigen unknown. This record belongs to a study of identical twins. Points from the study as a whole: The degree of excess twin sharing was weaker in beta out-of-frame sequences.

Template switching added a universal primer binding site, and final cDNA carried unique molecular identifiers. Via MiXCR, TCRdb re-called the 5' RACE reads, giving one row per CDR3 protein. The sample records about 240,000 distinct CDR3 sequences, 10% being singletons. Germline CDR1 SGHAT, CDR2 FQNNGV. Trimming cost V 2 bases and J 4 bases, with 6 bases left between them. The CDR3 consists of 13 residues. The source material was memory T cells sorted from blood. V usage is TRBV11-2 and J usage is TRBJ2-1; D unclear. This TCR derives from a man aged 50 or older in good health. The DNA of the CDR3 is TGTGCCAGCAGCTTACTAGGGTACAATGAGCAGTTCTTC. Protein: CASSLLGYNEQFF. Filled out from reference TRBV11-2 and TRBJ2-1, the complete variable domain reads EAGVAQSPRYKIIEKRQSVAFWCNPISGHATLYWYQQILGQGPKLLIQFQNNGVVDDSQLPKDRFSAERLKGVDSTLKIQPAKLEDSAVYLCASSLLGYNEQFFGPGTRLTVL.